The 14 T cell receptor beta chains reported below all come from one sample, sequenced in a study of shared clonotypes between healthy human individuals. Assay used: immunoSEQ multiplex PCR; TCRdb lists only in-frame clones, some missing. The table lists nearly 1,000,000 clones, less than 85% of them singletons. Sequencing was carried out using memory CD4+ T cells sorted from blood. Subset here: CD45RA-negative fraction. These receptors all come from a young man in good health.

This clone was counted a few times. The chain carries TRBV9 and TRBJ1-1; 8 bases are shared with TRBD1. The germline V gene encodes CDR1 SGDLS and CDR2 YYNGEE. CDR3 size: 15 residues. Trimming at V came to 0 bases and at J to 10 bases, leaving 11 bases not matched to a gene. CDR3: CASSVVSGQGIRAFF. The CDR3 DNA reads as TGTGCCAGCAGCGTAGTATCTGGACAGGGAATTAGAGCTTTCTTT. Complete variable domain (other parts from reference TRBV9 and TRBJ1-1): DSGVTQTPKHLITATGQRVTLRCSPRSGDLSVYWYQQSLDQGLQFLIQYYNGEERAKGNILERFSAQQFPDLHSELNLSSLELGDSALYFCASSVVSGQGIRAFFGQGTRLTVV.

The V and J genes are TRBV9 and TRBJ1-3, with 7 bases identical to TRBD1. The CDR3 is 15 amino acids. Trimming at V came to 9 bases and at J to 0 bases, leaving 9 bases not matched to a gene. Germline loops: CDR1 SGDLS, CDR2 YYNGEE. DNA for the CDR3: TGTGCCACTTCGACAGGGATCAGCTCTGGAAACACCATATATTTT. Amino acid sequence: CATSTGISSGNTIYF.

The CDR3 region has the DNA TGTGCCAGCGGGGTAAGGGGCGAGCAGTACTTC. Residues: CASGVRGEQYF. The gene calls are TRBV6-6 and TRBJ2-7; D might be TRBD1 (5 bases). The V gene's germline CDR1 is MNHNY and CDR2 SVGAGI (reference sequence). V dropped 8 bases and J dropped 6 bases, with 11 bases sitting between them. This CDR3 spans 11 amino acids.

CDR3 protein: CASSVVAGGYTGELFF. In nucleotides, the CDR3 is TGTGCCAGCAGCGTAGTAGCGGGGGGTTACACCGGGGAGCTGTTTTTT. V and J are TRBV9 and TRBJ2-2, with 10 positions matching TRBD2. This CDR3 spans 16 amino acids. CDR1 and CDR2 from the germline V gene are SGDLS and YYNGEE. J was trimmed by 3 bases and V by 0 bases; bases with no gene match: 2.

The V call is TRBV5-6, the J call TRBJ2-3; D not certain. CDR3 length: 15 residues. CDR1 is SGHDT and CDR2 is YYEEEE in the germline V gene. The germline V and J ends were trimmed by 0 bases and 5 bases, with 13 bases remaining between them. The CDR3 spells CASSLVTLIQDTQYF. In DNA, the CDR3 is TGTGCCAGCAGCTTGGTAACGTTAATACAAGATACGCAGTATTTT.

This chain uses TRBV28 with TRBJ1-4; perhaps TRBD1 as D (5 bases). V gave up 6 bases and J gave up 11 bases, with 22 bases separating them. The CDR3 length is 15 residues. From germline, CDR1 is MDHEN and CDR2 SYDVKM. CDR3 sequence: CASRLPGQGISKLFF. The CDR3 DNA sequence: TGTGCCAGCAGGCTGCCTGGGCAGGGCATATCGAAACTGTTTTTT.

This clone has just a few counts. The CDR3 is CASSVDGGHPDEQYF. The CDR3 nucleotides are TGTGCCAGCAGCGTAGACGGGGGACATCCGGACGAGCAGTACTTC. V gene TRBV9 combines with J gene TRBJ2-7; either TRBD1 or TRBD2 may supply D (6 bases each). The germline gives CDR1 SGDLS, CDR2 YYNGEE. The CDR3 consists of 15 residues. The ends were cut back, 0 bases at V and 5 bases at J, with 15 bases in the middle.

J is TRBJ1-3 and V is TRBV15; D call uncertain. CDR1 is LNHNV, CDR2 YYDKDF, per germline (reference sequence). Trimming took off 0 bases at V and 5 bases at J, with 8 bases between the two ends. This CDR3 spans 14 amino acids. Here the CDR3 reads CATSRDGPRNTIYF. The CDR3 region has the DNA TGTGCCACCAGCAGAGATGGGCCACGAAACACCATATATTTT.

V and J are TRBV18 and TRBJ2-2; perhaps TRBD1 as D (5 bases). Trimming cost V 0 bases and J 7 bases, with 15 bases left between them. Germline CDR1 reads KGHSH; CDR2 reads LQKENI. The CDR3 totals 16 residues. The CDR3 protein is CASSPPDKSVRGELFF. The CDR3 region has the DNA TGTGCCAGCTCACCACCGGACAAATCGGTCCGCGGGGAGCTGTTTTTT.

The chain links TRBV4-2 to TRBJ2-3; possible D gene TRBD2, 7 bases. CDR1 is LGHNA and CDR2 is YNFKEQ in the germline V gene. The CDR3 consists of 15 residues. V shed 5 bases and J shed 5 bases, with 17 bases lying between them. CDR3 protein: CASSTAGGAGDTQYF. CDR3 nucleotides: TGTGCCAGCAGCACCGCTGGGGGGGCCGGAGATACGCAGTATTTT.

This chain connects TRBV28 to TRBJ2-2, with TRBD1 matching 12 bases. V trimming: 2 bases; J trimming: 4 bases; junction bases outside the gene matches: 2. The V gene's germline CDR1 is MDHEN and CDR2 SYDVKM. The CDR3 is made up of 16 amino acids. The CDR3 DNA reads TGTGCCAGCAGTTTAGGGACAGGGGGCAGCACCGGGGAGCTGTTTTTT. Encoded protein: CASSLGTGGSTGELFF.

The V and J genes are TRBV6-1 and TRBJ1-6; D remains unclear. This CDR3 is 13 amino acids long. Trimming cost V 8 bases and J 4 bases, with 9 bases left between them. Germline V gene sequence: CDR1 MNHNS, CDR2 SASEGT. DNA of the CDR3: TGTGCCAGCTCTAACCCATATAATTCACCCCTCCACTTT. Residues: CASSNPYNSPLHF.

The gene calls are TRBV29-1 and TRBJ1-3; maybe TRBD1 (5 bases). The CDR3 contains 13 residues. Germline V gene data show CDR1 as SQVTM and CDR2 as ANQGSEA. The V and J ends lost 3 bases and 4 bases respectively, with 10 bases between them. The CDR3 is CSVEGRGGNTIYF. In DNA, the CDR3 is TGCAGCGTTGAGGGGCGAGGAGGAAACACCATATATTTT.

This clone was seen a single time. This rearrangement joins TRBV4-1 to TRBJ1-2; D possibly corresponds to TRBD1 (5 bases). Germline CDR1 is MGHRA and CDR2 is YSYEKL. The CDR3 is made up of 16 amino acids. Trimming shortened V by 1 base and J by 0 bases, and 12 bases separated the two germline ends. CDR3 protein: CASSQGGFGANYGYTF. Written as DNA, the CDR3 is TGCGCCAGCAGCCAAGGGGGGTTCGGTGCTAACTATGGCTACACCTTC.